This T cell receptor beta chain was obtained from a study of cytomegalovirus exposure and HLA in healthy donors. Whole-study context: From donors who were HLA-typed, an early data release held approximately 80 million unique TCRs. Findings and limits, study-wide: Among the sequence variants, a highly shared cluster was likely an artifact of sequencing. Association with HLA alleles at 0.05 false discovery rate was found for 16,951 TCR beta sequences in a later analysis. Within an earlier analysis, most TCR beta V segments proved productive either about 87% or about 30% of the time.

The PCR used 60 Vbeta and 13 Jbeta primers. Some clones are missing from TCRdb's copy, which holds only in-frame ones; the method was immunoSEQ multiplex PCR. The sample totals over 40,000 clones. This CDR3 region has 13 residues. V was clipped by 5 bases and J by 8 bases; unmatched bases: 4. Germline CDR1 is SGHRS and CDR2 is YFSETQ. Regarding this clone: The antigen is unknown.

The sequenced material came from PBMCs. The chain links TRBV5-1 to TRBJ1-4; 9 nucleotides line up with TRBD1. The sequence derives from a woman aged 35 to 49 in good health and CMV-seronegative. The CDR3 DNA reads as TGCGCCAGCAGGGGACAGGGAGGGGAAAAACTGTTTTTT. It specifies CASRGQGGEKLFF.